This record covers a single T cell receptor (beta chain). These data come from a study of blood T cell repertoires in COVID-19. TCRdb keeps only in-frame clones here, not all; method: immunoSEQ multiplex PCR. The sample includes approximately 22,000 clones, around 80% of them seen just once. J was trimmed by 2 bases and V by 6 bases; bases with no gene match: 11. The CDR3 totals 16 residues. Germline V gives CDR1 SGDLS, CDR2 YYNGEE. The source is a man at least 80 years old with active or convalescent COVID-19. What was sequenced was peripheral blood. The V gene is TRBV9, the J gene TRBJ2-7, with TRBD2 identical over 10 bases. The chain's CDR3 is CASTPGVLAGTYEQYF. In DNA form, the CDR3 reads TGTGCCAGCACCCCCGGGGTACTAGCGGGGACCTACGAGCAGTACTTC.